The next 16 T cell receptor beta chains were all read from a single sample in a study of shared clonotypes between healthy human individuals. Positive CCR7 selection of CD45RO-negative cells yielded the naive CD8 cells, and terminally differentiated effector memory CD45RA+ cells were excluded. TCRdb's table, derived via immunoSEQ multiplex PCR, lists solely in-frame clones and lacks some. This sample carries 750,000 to 1,000,000 clones, around 93% of them seen once, and the ten largest clones take 24%. The specimen was naive CD8+ T cells sorted from blood. The receptor set was obtained from a man aged 25-40 years in good health.

The chain uses TRBV4-3 and TRBJ1-1, with D possibly TRBD1 on 6 matching bases. The germline V gene encodes CDR1 LGHNA and CDR2 YSLEER. V shed 9 bases and J shed 0 bases, with 11 bases lying between them. CDR3 length: 13 residues. The CDR3 spells CASRDKMNTEAFF. The CDR3 nucleotides read TGCGCCAGTAGGGACAAAATGAACACTGAAGCTTTCTTT.

The chain employs TRBV2 and TRBJ2-7; D perhaps matches TRBD1 (5 bases). V lost 6 bases to trimming and J lost 0 bases, with 12 bases between them. CDR3 size: 14 residues. Germline values: CDR1 SNHLY, CDR2 FYNNEI. In DNA, the CDR3 is TGTGCCAGCAGCGGAGACAGTTTCTCCTACGAGCAGTACTTC. This codes for CASSGDSFSYEQYF.

The chain has TRBV19 and TRBJ2-3; D perhaps matches TRBD1 (6 bases). Germline assignment: CDR1 LNHDA and CDR2 SQIVND (reference sequence). The CDR3 length is 15 residues. V lost 5 bases and J 3 bases, leaving 15 bases between the germline ends. CDR3 region: CASSPLQRGTDTQYF. CDR3 DNA: TGTGCCAGTAGTCCTTTACAGAGGGGGACAGATACGCAGTATTTT.

The J gene is TRBJ2-3, the V gene TRBV29-1; TRBD1 matches 7 bases. CDR1 and CDR2 from the germline V gene are SQVTM and ANQGSEA. V lost 7 bases and J lost 6; bases outside the gene matches: 4. The CDR3 loop spans 11 amino acids. CDR3: CSASQGDTQYF. The CDR3 region has the DNA TGCAGCGCCTCACAGGGGGATACGCAGTATTTT.

As regards this clone: This same CDR3 is encoded by further DNA sequences in the sample. This rearrangement joins TRBV5-1 to TRBJ2-5, with D maybe TRBD1 (6 bases). V was pared by 4 bases and J by 1 base, with 11 bases between. Germline V lookup: CDR1 SGHRS, CDR2 YFSETQ. The CDR3 consists of 14 residues. CDR3 in DNA: TGCGCCAGCAGCCCCGCGACAGGCCAAGAGACCCAGTACTTC. Encoded protein: CASSPATGQETQYF.

The V and J genes are TRBV27 and TRBJ2-7; weak D call: TRBD2 (6 bases). The CDR3 sequence is 14 residues long. Germline V gene lookup returns CDR1 MNHEY and CDR2 SMNVEV (reference sequence). Trimming stripped 9 bases from V and 2 bases from J, with 17 bases between. CDR3 in DNA: TGTGCCAGTCAGAAGCCTAGCGAGGCCTACGAGCAGTACTTC. Amino acid sequence: CASQKPSEAYEQYF.

The chain joins TRBV7-9 to TRBJ2-1; possible D gene TRBD1, 6 bases. This CDR3 spans 12 amino acids. Trimming took 8 bases from V and 5 from J, leaving 10 bases between them. Germline V gene data show CDR1 as SEHNR and CDR2 as FQNEAQ (reference sequence). The CDR3 spells CASQTGDNEQFF. In nucleotides, the CDR3 is TGTGCCAGCCAGACAGGAGACAATGAGCAGTTCTTC.

CDR3 nucleotide sequence: TGCAGCGTTGATTCTAGCGGCTCGTACTCCTACAATGAGCAGTTCTTC. It specifies CSVDSSGSYSYNEQFF. The chain recombines TRBV29-1 with TRBJ2-1; 7 positions agree with TRBD2. CDR1 SQVTM and CDR2 ANQGSEA come from the germline V gene. The J segment lost 0 bases and the V segment lost 3 bases, leaving 8 bases of the junction unmatched. The CDR3 length is 16 residues.

The chain combines TRBV19 with TRBJ2-3, with TRBD2 matching 7 bases. The germline CDR1 and CDR2 sequences are LNHDA and SQIVND (reference sequence). The CDR3 covers 15 residues. V lost 4 bases and J lost 6; bases outside the gene matches: 10. DNA of the CDR3: TGTGCCAGTAGTACAACTAGCGCCTACGGGGATACGCAGTATTTT. Protein product: CASSTTSAYGDTQYF.

The rearrangement joins TRBV5-5 to TRBJ2-1, with 8 positions matching TRBD1. The V segment lost 3 bases and the J segment 6 bases; nucleotides outside the gene matches: 8. This CDR3 is built from 15 residues. Germline CDR1 reads SGHKS; CDR2 reads YYEKEE (reference sequence). The CDR3 region is CASSSGQGAGNEQFF. CDR3 bases: TGTGCCAGCAGCTCCGGACAGGGTGCTGGCAATGAGCAGTTCTTC.

This sequence joins TRBV4-1 and TRBJ2-5, with no clear D. The CDR3 totals 16 residues. V dropped 1 base and J dropped 0 bases, with 12 bases sitting between them. Germline lookup yields CDR1 MGHRA and CDR2 YSYEKL. The CDR3 DNA sequence: TGCGCCAGCAGCCAAGGACCGAATACGTACCAAGAGACCCAGTACTTC. It translates to CASSQGPNTYQETQYF.

The chain recombines TRBV2 with TRBJ2-5; D unresolved. The V and J ends lost 8 bases and 7 bases respectively, with 20 bases between them. Germline CDR1 and CDR2: SNHLY and FYNNEI. This CDR3 has 14 amino acids. The CDR3 protein is CASLGRNPVGTQYF. The CDR3 bases are TGTGCCAGCCTAGGACGGAACCCAGTGGGGACCCAGTACTTC.

The chain couples TRBV7-9 to TRBJ1-1, with 8 nucleotides matching TRBD1. In germline, CDR1 is SEHNR, CDR2 FQNEAQ (reference sequence). The CDR3 length is 17 residues. The V and J ends lost 4 bases and 8 bases, in that order; junction bases with no gene match: 18. The CDR3 loop reads CASSSAGTGTRNNEAFF. For the CDR3, the DNA is TGTGCCAGCAGCTCTGCCGGGACAGGAACGAGAAATAACGAAGCTTTCTTT.

The chain joins TRBV18 to TRBJ2-5; no clear D gene. The V end lost 3 bases, the J end lost 3 bases, and 11 bases lay between the germline ends. The CDR3 sequence is 14 residues long. CDR1 and CDR2 from the germline V gene are KGHSH and LQKENI. Here the CDR3 reads CASSPIQAEETQYF. DNA for the CDR3: TGTGCCAGCTCACCCATCCAGGCTGAAGAGACCCAGTACTTC.

The chain is built from TRBV6-9 and TRBJ2-5; tentative D call: TRBD2 (6 bases). V lost 6 bases and J 1 base, leaving 18 bases between the germline ends. The germline V gene encodes CDR1 MNHGY and CDR2 SVAAGI. CDR3 length equals 16 residues. CDR3 sequence: CASRPTFRRAQETQYF. The CDR3 DNA follows: TGTGCCAGCAGACCCACATTCCGGAGGGCCCAAGAGACCCAGTACTTC.

The chain employs TRBV7-9 and TRBJ1-2, with a possible D match to TRBD1 (5 bases). The CDR3 is made up of 16 amino acids. Germline V CDR1 and CDR2: SEHNR, FQNEAQ (reference sequence). The V end was cut by 5 bases, the J end by 3 bases, with 19 bases between. In DNA, the CDR3 is TGTGCCAGCAGCCCTCTCCCGGGGGTGAAGGACTATGGCTACACCTTC. Translated, it gives CASSPLPGVKDYGYTF. Looking up the rest from reference TRBV7-9 and TRBJ1-2 gives the full variable domain: DTGVSQNPRHKITKRGQNVTFRCDPISEHNRLYWYRQTLGQGPEFLTYFQNEAQLEKSRLLSDRFSAERPKGSFSTLEIQRTEQGDSAMYLCASSPLPGVKDYGYTFGSGTRLTVV.